This entry lists 10 T cell receptor beta chains sequenced from one sample in a study of PD-1 blockade in classical Hodgkin lymphoma (dated by TCRdb to 2019 to 2021). The time point label on this specimen signifies: cycle 1 day 1 (C1D1), immediately before nivolumab initiation. Relapse after autologous stem cell transplantation had occurred in all trial patients, and cohorts A, B and C were distinguished by prior brentuximab vedotin exposure. Magnetic negative selection with a Miltenyi CD4+ T cell isolation kit was used to purify CD4+ T cells from thawed PBMCs. Library creation used the immunoSEQ multiplex PCR assay. As stored in TCRdb, this immuneACCESS dataset retains in-frame rearrangements with V and J assigned. A fraction of the clones does not appear; measured against another copy, unresolved V genes explain less than half of the discrepancy, and the remainder lacks a known reason. Counted in this sample were 6,000 to 9,500 clones; roughly 80% of them appeared once. Together, the top ten hold approximately 7.2% of the sample.

This sample comprised CD4+ T cells from blood, obtained at baseline. All receptors come from a human donor with classical Hodgkin lymphoma.

This chain uses TRBV5-1 with TRBJ1-3; maybe TRBD1 (6 bases). The CDR3 has 14 residues. The ends were cut back, 4 bases at V and 2 bases at J, with 10 bases in the middle. Germline V lookup: CDR1 SGHRS, CDR2 YFSETQ. For the CDR3, the DNA is TGCGCCAGCAGCCCAGGGACAACTGGAAACACCATATATTTT. Residues: CASSPGTTGNTIYF.

The CDR3 sequence: CASSLPGGELFF. In DNA, the CDR3 is TGTGCCAGCAGCCTCCCGGGAGGGGAGCTGTTTTTT. This chain joins TRBV28 and TRBJ2-2; D perhaps matches TRBD2 (5 bases). Germline CDR1 MDHEN, CDR2 SYDVKM. Between the trimmed V and J ends, which lost 6 bases and 8 bases, there was a span of 10 bases. CDR3 length equals 12 residues.

The V call is TRBV30, the J call TRBJ2-2; possible D gene TRBD1, 5 bases. Germline loops: CDR1 GTSNPN, CDR2 SVGIG (reference sequence). The CDR3 sequence is 14 residues long. The CDR3 region is CASSRQGATGELFF. The CDR3 bases are TGTGCTTCGTCCCGGCAGGGCGCCACCGGGGAGCTGTTTTTT.

The rearrangement joins TRBV27 to TRBJ2-7; 9 nucleotides line up with TRBD1. Losses at the gene ends were 5 bases for V and 0 bases for J; bases not matched to a gene: 8. Per germline, CDR1 MNHEY and CDR2 SMNVEV (reference sequence). The CDR3 runs 16 residues. CDR3 sequence (DNA): TGTGCCAGCAGTCCAGGGACAGGGTTGAGCTCCTACGAGCAGTACTTC. Translating it yields CASSPGTGLSSYEQYF.

This clone has more than one count but fewer than ten. V gene TRBV15 combines with J gene TRBJ1-3, with 8 nucleotides matching TRBD1. Germline V gives CDR1 LNHNV, CDR2 YYDKDF (reference sequence). V shed 0 bases, J shed 2 bases, and the junction held 6 bases outside the gene matches. The length of the CDR3 is 17 residues. The CDR3 sequence is CATSRDLGRGPGNTIYF. The CDR3 region has the DNA TGTGCCACCAGCAGAGATCTGGGCAGGGGGCCTGGAAACACCATATATTTT.

This clone was recorded once. The chain uses TRBV4-1 and TRBJ2-5; a possible D gene is TRBD1 (6 bases). This CDR3 spans 17 amino acids. With 4 bases removed from V and 4 bases from J, the gap between germline ends came to 22 bases. Germline V gene sequence: CDR1 MGHRA, CDR2 YSYEKL. For the CDR3, the DNA is TGCGCCAGCAGCCTCCGGCAAGCGCCAGGGGCTGGAGAGACCCAGTACTTC. It yields the protein CASSLRQAPGAGETQYF.

This sequence joins TRBV6-6 and TRBJ1-5; D is possibly TRBD1 (6 bases). V lost 6 bases and J 6 bases, leaving 18 bases between the germline ends. Germline V gene data show CDR1 as MNHNY and CDR2 as SVGAGI (reference sequence). This CDR3 spans 15 amino acids. In DNA, the CDR3 is TGTGCCAGCAGCCCCCAGGCAGGGGTCGGTCAGCCCCAGCATTTT. Translating it yields CASSPQAGVGQPQHF.

There are a few counts of this clone. This sequence joins TRBV5-1 and TRBJ1-6; a weak D match, TRBD1 (5 bases). CDR3 length equals 17 residues. Germline V gives CDR1 SGHRS, CDR2 YFSETQ. The germline V and J ends were trimmed by 0 bases and 7 bases, with 17 bases remaining between them. CDR3 bases: TGCGCCAGCAGCTTGGCGCGGTTTGGCGGACAAAATTCACCCCTCCACTTT. Translating it yields CASSLARFGGQNSPLHF. Full variable domain (missing parts from reference TRBV5-1 and TRBJ1-6): KAGVTQTPRYLIKTRGQQVTLSCSPISGHRSVSWYQQTPGQGLQFLFEYFSETQRNKGNFPGRFSGRQFSNSRSEMNVSTLELGDSALYLCASSLARFGGQNSPLHFGNGTRLTVT.

The rearrangement joins TRBV7-3 to TRBJ2-1; D is unclear. CDR1 and CDR2 (germline): SGHTA, FQGTGA. The CDR3 sequence is 16 residues long. The V end was cut by 0 bases, the J end by 8 bases, with 17 bases between. The CDR3 bases are TGTGCCAGCAGCTTAACGGTTAATTTGGCGTCGGATGAGCAGTTCTTC. Amino acids: CASSLTVNLASDEQFF.

The chain employs TRBV4-3 and TRBJ2-4, with D tentatively TRBD2 (6 bases). The germline V gene encodes CDR1 LGHNA and CDR2 YSLEER. Trimming took 0 bases from V and 9 from J, leaving 12 bases between them. The CDR3 consists of 14 residues. CDR3 residues: CASSQDRGWGIQYF. For the CDR3, the DNA is TGCGCCAGCAGCCAAGATCGGGGGTGGGGCATTCAGTACTTC.